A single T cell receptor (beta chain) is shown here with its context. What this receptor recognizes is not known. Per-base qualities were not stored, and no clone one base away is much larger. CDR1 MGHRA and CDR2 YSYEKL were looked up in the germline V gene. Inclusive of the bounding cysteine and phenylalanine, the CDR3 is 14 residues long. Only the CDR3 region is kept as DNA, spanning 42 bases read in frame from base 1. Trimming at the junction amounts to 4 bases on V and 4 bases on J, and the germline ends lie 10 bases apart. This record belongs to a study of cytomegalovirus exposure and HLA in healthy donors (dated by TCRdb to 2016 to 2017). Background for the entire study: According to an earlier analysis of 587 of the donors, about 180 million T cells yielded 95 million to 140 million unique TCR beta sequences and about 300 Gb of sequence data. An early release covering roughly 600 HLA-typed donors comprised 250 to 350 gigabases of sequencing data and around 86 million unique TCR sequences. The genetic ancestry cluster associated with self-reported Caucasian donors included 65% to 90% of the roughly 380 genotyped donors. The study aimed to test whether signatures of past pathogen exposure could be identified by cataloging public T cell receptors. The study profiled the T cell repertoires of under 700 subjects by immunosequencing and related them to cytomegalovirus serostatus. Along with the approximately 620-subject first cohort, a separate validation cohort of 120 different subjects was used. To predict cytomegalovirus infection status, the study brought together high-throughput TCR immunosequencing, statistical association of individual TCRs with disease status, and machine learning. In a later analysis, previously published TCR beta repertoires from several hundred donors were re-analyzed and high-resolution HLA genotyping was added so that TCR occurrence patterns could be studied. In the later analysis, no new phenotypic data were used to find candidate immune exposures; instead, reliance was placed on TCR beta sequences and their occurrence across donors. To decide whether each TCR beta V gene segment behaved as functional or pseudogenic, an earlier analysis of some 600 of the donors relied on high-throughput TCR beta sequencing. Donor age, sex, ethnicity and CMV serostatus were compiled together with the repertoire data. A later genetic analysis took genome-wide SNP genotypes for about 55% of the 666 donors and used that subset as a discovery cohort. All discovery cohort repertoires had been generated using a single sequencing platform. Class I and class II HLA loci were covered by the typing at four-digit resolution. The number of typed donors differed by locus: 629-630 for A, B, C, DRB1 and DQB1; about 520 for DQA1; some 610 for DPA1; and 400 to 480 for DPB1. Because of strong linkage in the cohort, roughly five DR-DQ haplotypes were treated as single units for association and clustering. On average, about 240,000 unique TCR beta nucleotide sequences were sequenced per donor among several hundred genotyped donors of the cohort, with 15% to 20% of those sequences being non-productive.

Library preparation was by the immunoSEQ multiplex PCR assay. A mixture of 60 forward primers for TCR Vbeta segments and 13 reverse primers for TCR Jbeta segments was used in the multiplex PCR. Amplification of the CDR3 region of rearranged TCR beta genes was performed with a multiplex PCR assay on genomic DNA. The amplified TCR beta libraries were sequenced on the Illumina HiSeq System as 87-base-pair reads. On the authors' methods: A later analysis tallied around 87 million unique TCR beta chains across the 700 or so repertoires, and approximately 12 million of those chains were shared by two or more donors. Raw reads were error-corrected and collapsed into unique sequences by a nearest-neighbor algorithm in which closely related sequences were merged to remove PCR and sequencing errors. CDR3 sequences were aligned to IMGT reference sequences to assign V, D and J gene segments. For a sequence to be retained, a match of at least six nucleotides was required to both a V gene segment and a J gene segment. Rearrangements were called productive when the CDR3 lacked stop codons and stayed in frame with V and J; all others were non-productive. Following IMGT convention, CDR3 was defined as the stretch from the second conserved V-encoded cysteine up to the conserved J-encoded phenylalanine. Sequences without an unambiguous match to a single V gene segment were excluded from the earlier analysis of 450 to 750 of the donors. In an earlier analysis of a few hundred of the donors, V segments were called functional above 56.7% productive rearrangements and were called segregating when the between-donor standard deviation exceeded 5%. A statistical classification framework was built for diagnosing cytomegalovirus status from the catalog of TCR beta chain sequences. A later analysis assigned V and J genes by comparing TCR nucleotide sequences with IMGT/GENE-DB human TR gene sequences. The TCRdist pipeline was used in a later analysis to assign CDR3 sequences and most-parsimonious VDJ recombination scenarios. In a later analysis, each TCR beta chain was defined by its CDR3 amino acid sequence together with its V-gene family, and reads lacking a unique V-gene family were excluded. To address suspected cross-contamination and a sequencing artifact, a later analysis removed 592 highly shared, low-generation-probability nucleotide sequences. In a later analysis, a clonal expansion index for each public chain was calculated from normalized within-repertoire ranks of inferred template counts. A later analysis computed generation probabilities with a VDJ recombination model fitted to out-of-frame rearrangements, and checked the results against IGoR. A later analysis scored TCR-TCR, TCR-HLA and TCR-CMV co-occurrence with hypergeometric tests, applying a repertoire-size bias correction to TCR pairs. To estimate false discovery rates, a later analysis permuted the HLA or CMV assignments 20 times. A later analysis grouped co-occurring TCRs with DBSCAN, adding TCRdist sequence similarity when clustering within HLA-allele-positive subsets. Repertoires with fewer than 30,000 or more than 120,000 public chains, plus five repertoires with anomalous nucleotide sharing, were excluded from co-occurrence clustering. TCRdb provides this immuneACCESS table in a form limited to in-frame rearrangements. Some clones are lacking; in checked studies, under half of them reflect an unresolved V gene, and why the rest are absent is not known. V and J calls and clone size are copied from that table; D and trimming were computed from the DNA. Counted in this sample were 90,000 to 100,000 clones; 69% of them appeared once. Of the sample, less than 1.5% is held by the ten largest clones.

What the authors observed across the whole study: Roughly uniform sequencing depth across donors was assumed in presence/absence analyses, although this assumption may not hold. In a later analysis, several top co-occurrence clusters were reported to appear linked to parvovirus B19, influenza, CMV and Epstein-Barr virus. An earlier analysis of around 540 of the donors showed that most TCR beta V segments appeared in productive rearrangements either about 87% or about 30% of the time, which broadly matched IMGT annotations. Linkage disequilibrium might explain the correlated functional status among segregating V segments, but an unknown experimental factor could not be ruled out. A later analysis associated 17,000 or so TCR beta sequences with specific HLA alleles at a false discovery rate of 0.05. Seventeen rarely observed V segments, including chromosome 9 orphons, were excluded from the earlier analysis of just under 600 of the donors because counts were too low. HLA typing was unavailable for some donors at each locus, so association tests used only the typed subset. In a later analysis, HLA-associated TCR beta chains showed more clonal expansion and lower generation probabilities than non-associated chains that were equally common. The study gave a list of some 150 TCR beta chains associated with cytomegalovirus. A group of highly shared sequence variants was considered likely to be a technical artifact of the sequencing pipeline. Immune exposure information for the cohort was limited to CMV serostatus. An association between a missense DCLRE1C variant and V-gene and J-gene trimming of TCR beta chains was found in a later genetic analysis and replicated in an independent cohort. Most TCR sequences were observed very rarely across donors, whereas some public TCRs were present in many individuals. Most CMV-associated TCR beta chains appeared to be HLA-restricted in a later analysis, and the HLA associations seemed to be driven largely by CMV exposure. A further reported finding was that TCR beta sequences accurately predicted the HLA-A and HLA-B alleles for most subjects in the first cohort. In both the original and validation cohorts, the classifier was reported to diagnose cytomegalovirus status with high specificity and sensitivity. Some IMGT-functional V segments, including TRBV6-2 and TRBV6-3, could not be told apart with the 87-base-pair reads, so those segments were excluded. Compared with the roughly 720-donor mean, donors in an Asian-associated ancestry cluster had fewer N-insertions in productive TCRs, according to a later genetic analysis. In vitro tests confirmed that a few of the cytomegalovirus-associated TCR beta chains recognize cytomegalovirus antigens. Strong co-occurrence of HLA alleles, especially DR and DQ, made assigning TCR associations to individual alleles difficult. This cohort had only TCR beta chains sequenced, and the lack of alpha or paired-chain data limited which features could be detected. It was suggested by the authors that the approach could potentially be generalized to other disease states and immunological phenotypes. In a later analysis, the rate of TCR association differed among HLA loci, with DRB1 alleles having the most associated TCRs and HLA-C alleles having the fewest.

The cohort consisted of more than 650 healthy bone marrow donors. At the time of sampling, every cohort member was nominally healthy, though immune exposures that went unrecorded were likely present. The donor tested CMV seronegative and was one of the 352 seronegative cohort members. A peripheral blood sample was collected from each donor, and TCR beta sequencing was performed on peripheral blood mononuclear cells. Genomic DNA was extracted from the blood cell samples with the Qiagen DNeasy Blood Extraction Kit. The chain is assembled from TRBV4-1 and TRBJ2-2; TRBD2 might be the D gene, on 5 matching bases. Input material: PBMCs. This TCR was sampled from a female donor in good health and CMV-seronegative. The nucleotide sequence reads TGCGCCAGCAGCCTACTAGGGATCACCGGGGAGCTGTTTTTT. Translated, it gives CASSLLGITGELFF.